Each of the 26 T cell receptor beta chains below was sequenced from the same sample in a study of vaccination and CD4 T cells after COVID-19. Cultured CD4+ T-cell DNA underwent Oncomine TCR Beta short-read sequencing. TCRdb analysed the PCR reads with MiXCR anew, one entry per CDR3 protein. Among about 19,000 distinct CDR3 sequences listed, approximately 40% were seen once. Treatment of the sample: roughly 11-day PBMC culture with coronavirus spike peptide pools or control peptides (ViraFEST assay). These receptors have no identified antigens. Sequencing used CD4+ T cells from blood, cultured in vitro, obtained after SARS-CoV-2 vaccination. The receptors here all came from a human donor who had recovered from COVID-19.

The chain has TRBV7-2 and TRBJ1-5; D gene unclear. The CDR3 runs 15 residues. V was clipped by 2 bases and J by 0 bases, with 8 bases between them. In germline, CDR1 is SGHTA, CDR2 FQGNSA. The CDR3 DNA follows: TGTGCCAGCAGCTTACGATCAGTTAGCAATCAGCCCCAGCATTTT. It translates to CASSLRSVSNQPQHF. Drawing the rest from reference TRBV7-2 and TRBJ1-5, the complete variable domain is GAGVSQSPSNKVTEKGKDVELRCDPISGHTALYWYRQSLGQGLEFLIYFQGNSAPDKSGLPSDRFSAERTGGSVSTLTIQRTQQEDSAVYLCASSLRSVSNQPQHFGDGTRLSIL.

The rearrangement links TRBV25-1 to TRBJ1-2; the D gene is possibly TRBD1 (6 bases). CDR1 MGHDK and CDR2 SYGVNS come from the germline V gene. Deletions cut 1 base from V and 4 bases from J, with 13 bases between. This CDR3 spans 15 amino acids. CDR3 residues: CASSEFGGQVYGYTF. In nucleotides, the CDR3 is TGTGCCAGCAGTGAATTCGGGGGGCAGGTCTATGGCTACACCTTC.

The chain uses TRBV20-1 and TRBJ2-1; 13 bases match TRBD2. The CDR3 is made up of 15 amino acids. Trimming cost V 3 bases and J 7 bases; bases outside gene matches: 6. Germline lookup yields CDR1 DFQATT and CDR2 SNEGSKA (reference sequence). The CDR3 bases are TGCAGTGCTAGCACTAGCGGGAGGGGGGGGAATGAGCAGTTCTTC. This gives the protein CSASTSGRGGNEQFF.

The table lists this clonotype with a few counts. The J gene is TRBJ1-1, the V gene TRBV19; D not resolved. Trimming cost V 3 bases and J 10 bases, with 18 bases left between them. The CDR3 is made up of 14 amino acids. CDR1 and CDR2 from the germline V gene are LNHDA and SQIVND (reference sequence). The CDR3, as DNA: TGTGCCAGTAGTATCCGGGGAGCGGACCTGGCAGCTTTCTTT. It is translated as CASSIRGADLAAFF. Combining the CDR3 with reference TRBV19 and TRBJ1-1 gives the whole variable domain DGGITQSPKYLFRKEGQNVTLSCEQNLNHDAMYWYRQDPGQGLRLIYYSQIVNDFQKGDIAEGYSVSREKKESFPLTVTSAQKNPTAFYLCASSIRGADLAAFFGQGTRLTVV.

This clonotype was detected a few times. The rearrangement joins TRBV6-5 to TRBJ2-7; D is unclear. Trimming removed 4 bases at V and 2 bases at J, with 12 bases between. Germline V gene lookup returns CDR1 MNHEY and CDR2 SVGAGI. The CDR3 covers 14 residues. The CDR3: CASSSLDTTYEQYF. DNA for the CDR3: TGTGCCAGCAGTTCTCTAGACACCACCTACGAGCAGTACTTC.

The chain combines TRBV6-2 or TRBV6-3 with TRBJ1-6; D remains ambiguous. The V end lost 7 bases, the J end lost 7 bases, and 11 bases lay between the germline ends. Per the germline V gene, CDR1 is MNHEY and CDR2 is SVGEGT. This CDR3 region has 13 residues. CDR3 in amino acids: CASKRGGNSPLHF. The CDR3 DNA is TGTGCCAGCAAGCGGGGTGGGAATTCACCCCTCCACTTT.

V gene TRBV4-1 combines with J gene TRBJ1-1; 8 bases are a match to TRBD1. Unmatched junction bases numbered 12, after V lost 8 bases and J lost 4 bases. Germline CDR1 MGHRA, CDR2 YSYEKL. The CDR3 runs 15 residues. The CDR3 protein is CASGLGTGGFTEAFF. As DNA, the CDR3 is TGCGCCAGCGGCCTCGGAACAGGGGGATTCACTGAAGCTTTCTTT.

The chain links TRBV5-4 to TRBJ2-7; 9 bases fit TRBD1. Per germline, CDR1 SGHNT and CDR2 YYREEE (reference sequence). The CDR3 is made up of 15 amino acids. The J segment lost 3 bases and the V segment lost 4 bases, leaving 8 bases of the junction unmatched. In DNA form, the CDR3 reads TGTGCCAGCAGCCCCCTCGGGGACAGGGACTACGAGCAGTACTTC. Translation gives CASSPLGDRDYEQYF.

V usage is TRBV5-4 and J usage is TRBJ1-2; D remains ambiguous. With 3 bases removed from V and 1 base from J, the gap between germline ends came to 13 bases. Germline V gene lookup returns CDR1 SGHNT and CDR2 YYREEE (reference sequence). CDR3 length: 15 amino acids. Here the CDR3 DNA reads TGTGCCAGCAGCTCGGCGGGTACTCTTAACTATGGCTACACCTTC. It yields the protein CASSSAGTLNYGYTF.

The chain has TRBV6-1 and TRBJ1-5; 8 bases align to TRBD1. The CDR3 consists of 14 residues. CDR1 MNHNS and CDR2 SASEGT come from the germline V gene. Trimming removed 4 bases from V and 2 bases from J; junction bases left unmatched: 1. For the CDR3, the DNA is TGTGCCAGCAGTGCGACAGGGGGCAATCAGCCCCAGCATTTT. Amino acids: CASSATGGNQPQHF.

This clonotype has a handful of counts. This chain uses TRBV20-1 with TRBJ1-4, with D perhaps matching TRBD1 (5 bases). The CDR3 covers 11 residues. Germline V gene lookup returns CDR1 DFQATT and CDR2 SNEGSKA (reference sequence). The ends were cut back, 4 bases at V and 11 bases at J, with 11 bases in the middle. DNA for the CDR3: TGCAGTGCTAAGGCCGGGACGAAACTGTTTTTT. This gives the protein CSAKAGTKLFF.

The chain joins TRBV20-1 to TRBJ1-1; D is uncertain. The CDR3 totals 13 residues. CDR1 DFQATT and CDR2 SNEGSKA come from the germline V gene (reference sequence). V was pared by 6 bases and J by 5 bases, with 16 bases between. CDR3 sequence reads: CSAHPAAGTEAFF. DNA for the CDR3: TGCAGTGCCCATCCCGCGGCGGGGACTGAAGCTTTCTTT.

The chain uses TRBV5-4 and TRBJ1-2, with 8 positions matching TRBD1. CDR1 and CDR2 (germline): SGHNT, YYREEE (reference sequence). There are 14 residues in the CDR3. The ends lost 4 bases at V and 6 bases at J; junction bases unmatched: 8. CDR3 coding DNA: TGTGCCAGCAGCAAAGGGACAGGACAACATGGCTACACCTTC. It translates to CASSKGTGQHGYTF.

This clonotype has more than one count but fewer than ten. The gene calls are TRBV20-1 and TRBJ2-3, with TRBD1 matching 10 bases. CDR3 size: 14 residues. Unmatched junction bases numbered 7, after V lost 6 bases and J lost 4 bases. Germline CDR1 and CDR2: DFQATT and SNEGSKA (reference sequence). The CDR3: CSAQRDRGSDTQYF. DNA of the CDR3: TGCAGTGCACAACGGGACAGGGGCTCAGATACGCAGTATTTT.

This clonotype was observed a few times. This CDR3 reads CASSATANTEAFF. As DNA, the CDR3 is TGTGCCAGCAGTGCGACAGCAAACACTGAAGCTTTCTTT. The chain uses TRBV6-1 and TRBJ1-1; TRBD1 might be the D (5 bases). The germline CDR1 and CDR2 sequences are MNHNS and SASEGT. V was pared by 4 bases and J by 2 bases, with 8 bases between. This CDR3 is 13 amino acids long.

V and J are TRBV11-2 and TRBJ2-7, with 14 bases matching TRBD2. Per the germline V gene, CDR1 is SGHAT and CDR2 is FQNNGV. The CDR3 length is 17 residues. V was pared by 5 bases and J by 2 bases, with 8 bases of the junction left unmatched. The CDR3 region has the DNA TGTGCCAGCAGCCCGGGGACTAGCGGGAGTCGACCCTACGAGCAGTACTTC. This gives the protein CASSPGTSGSRPYEQYF.

The V gene is TRBV6-1, the J gene TRBJ1-2; D uncertain. The V gene lost 6 bases and the J gene lost 2 bases, with 10 bases spanning the gap. This CDR3 is built from 13 residues. Germline assignment: CDR1 MNHNS and CDR2 SASEGT. The CDR3 here is CASRDQLNYGYTF. DNA for the CDR3: TGTGCCAGCAGGGATCAGTTGAACTATGGCTACACCTTC.

This chain connects TRBV28 to TRBJ1-6; D is perhaps TRBD1 (5 bases). Looked up from germline, CDR1 is MDHEN and CDR2 is SYDVKM. Between the trimmed V and J ends, which lost 3 bases and 7 bases, there was a span of 13 bases. This CDR3 comprises 15 residues. The CDR3 DNA follows: TGTGCCAGCAGTTTGTTTCGGCGGGGGAATTCACCCCTCCACTTT. Translating gives CASSLFRRGNSPLHF.

The chain joins TRBV6-5 to TRBJ2-2, with 11 nucleotides matching TRBD2. V dropped 4 bases and J dropped 7; count of bases not matched to a gene: 5. CDR3 size: 15 residues. Germline lookup yields CDR1 MNHEY and CDR2 SVGAGI. CDR3 in amino acids: CASSLLAGGGGELFF. CDR3 bases: TGTGCCAGCAGTTTGCTAGCGGGGGGTGGCGGGGAGCTGTTTTTT.

This clonotype was counted only a few times. CDR3 protein: CASGLQAFYGYTF. CDR3 nucleotides: TGTGCCAGCGGGCTACAGGCCTTCTATGGCTACACCTTC. The gene calls are TRBV28 and TRBJ1-2; D might be TRBD1 (5 bases). CDR3 length: 13 residues. CDR1 MDHEN and CDR2 SYDVKM come from the germline V gene. With 8 bases removed from V and 4 bases from J, the gap between germline ends came to 14 bases.

The chain combines TRBV7-3 with TRBJ2-3, with TRBD2 matching 10 bases. The junction had 5 bases not matched to a gene; V was cut back by 4 bases and J by 1 base. Germline-derived CDR1 and CDR2 are SGHTA and FQGTGA. The CDR3 is 16 residues long. The CDR3 DNA reads as TGTGCCAGCAGCTCAGGCCTAGCGGGAGGCACAGATACGCAGTATTTT. Its translation: CASSSGLAGGTDTQYF.

The chain uses TRBV11-3 and TRBJ1-2, with a weak D call TRBD1 (5 bases). V lost 5 bases to trimming and J lost 0 bases, with 10 bases between them. Germline CDR1 and CDR2: SGHNT and YENEEA. This CDR3 is built from 14 residues. As DNA, the CDR3 is TGTGCCAGCAGCAGCCCGGGACCTAACTATGGCTACACCTTC. This codes for CASSSPGPNYGYTF.

CDR3 sequence: CASSPKAGGVTGELFF. Here the CDR3 DNA reads TGTGCCAGCAGCCCAAAGGCAGGGGGCGTCACCGGGGAGCTGTTTTTT. This chain uses TRBV7-3 with TRBJ2-2; 8 bases match TRBD1. The CDR3 sequence is 16 residues long. The V gene end was trimmed by 5 bases and the J gene end by 4 bases; junction bases not matched to a gene: 9. Germline CDR1 is SGHTA and CDR2 is FQGTGA.

This clonotype rates as medium-sized (0.01 to 0.1%). V and J are TRBV20-1 and TRBJ1-1; the D gene is possibly TRBD1 (5 bases). This CDR3 is 16 amino acids long. Germline CDR1 reads DFQATT; CDR2 reads SNEGSKA (reference sequence). Trimming removed 1 base at V and 0 bases at J, with 15 bases between. The CDR3 sequence: CSARVAGNNMNTEAFF. For the CDR3, the DNA is TGCAGTGCTAGAGTAGCAGGGAACAACATGAACACTGAAGCTTTCTTT.

This clonotype was picked up a small number of times. This chain links TRBV7-2 with TRBJ1-2, with 7 bases fitting TRBD1. The V gene end was trimmed by 5 bases and the J gene end by 4 bases; junction bases not matched to a gene: 10. This CDR3 region has 15 residues. Germline V gives CDR1 SGHTA, CDR2 FQGNSA. The CDR3, as DNA: TGTGCCAGCAGCCCACGGGACAGCGAATCCTATGGCTACACCTTC. It encodes CASSPRDSESYGYTF.

J is TRBJ1-6 and V is TRBV7-2, with D unresolved. The germline CDR1 and CDR2 sequences are SGHTA and FQGNSA. This CDR3 comprises 14 residues. V dropped 5 bases and J dropped 0 bases, with 5 bases sitting between them. CDR3 residues: CASSKSSYNSPLHF. In DNA form, the CDR3 reads TGTGCCAGCAGCAAGAGCTCCTATAATTCACCCCTCCACTTT. Full variable domain (remainder filled in from reference TRBV7-2 and TRBJ1-6): GAGVSQSPSNKVTEKGKDVELRCDPISGHTALYWYRQSLGQGLEFLIYFQGNSAPDKSGLPSDRFSAERTGGSVSTLTIQRTQQEDSAVYLCASSKSSYNSPLHFGNGTRLTVT.